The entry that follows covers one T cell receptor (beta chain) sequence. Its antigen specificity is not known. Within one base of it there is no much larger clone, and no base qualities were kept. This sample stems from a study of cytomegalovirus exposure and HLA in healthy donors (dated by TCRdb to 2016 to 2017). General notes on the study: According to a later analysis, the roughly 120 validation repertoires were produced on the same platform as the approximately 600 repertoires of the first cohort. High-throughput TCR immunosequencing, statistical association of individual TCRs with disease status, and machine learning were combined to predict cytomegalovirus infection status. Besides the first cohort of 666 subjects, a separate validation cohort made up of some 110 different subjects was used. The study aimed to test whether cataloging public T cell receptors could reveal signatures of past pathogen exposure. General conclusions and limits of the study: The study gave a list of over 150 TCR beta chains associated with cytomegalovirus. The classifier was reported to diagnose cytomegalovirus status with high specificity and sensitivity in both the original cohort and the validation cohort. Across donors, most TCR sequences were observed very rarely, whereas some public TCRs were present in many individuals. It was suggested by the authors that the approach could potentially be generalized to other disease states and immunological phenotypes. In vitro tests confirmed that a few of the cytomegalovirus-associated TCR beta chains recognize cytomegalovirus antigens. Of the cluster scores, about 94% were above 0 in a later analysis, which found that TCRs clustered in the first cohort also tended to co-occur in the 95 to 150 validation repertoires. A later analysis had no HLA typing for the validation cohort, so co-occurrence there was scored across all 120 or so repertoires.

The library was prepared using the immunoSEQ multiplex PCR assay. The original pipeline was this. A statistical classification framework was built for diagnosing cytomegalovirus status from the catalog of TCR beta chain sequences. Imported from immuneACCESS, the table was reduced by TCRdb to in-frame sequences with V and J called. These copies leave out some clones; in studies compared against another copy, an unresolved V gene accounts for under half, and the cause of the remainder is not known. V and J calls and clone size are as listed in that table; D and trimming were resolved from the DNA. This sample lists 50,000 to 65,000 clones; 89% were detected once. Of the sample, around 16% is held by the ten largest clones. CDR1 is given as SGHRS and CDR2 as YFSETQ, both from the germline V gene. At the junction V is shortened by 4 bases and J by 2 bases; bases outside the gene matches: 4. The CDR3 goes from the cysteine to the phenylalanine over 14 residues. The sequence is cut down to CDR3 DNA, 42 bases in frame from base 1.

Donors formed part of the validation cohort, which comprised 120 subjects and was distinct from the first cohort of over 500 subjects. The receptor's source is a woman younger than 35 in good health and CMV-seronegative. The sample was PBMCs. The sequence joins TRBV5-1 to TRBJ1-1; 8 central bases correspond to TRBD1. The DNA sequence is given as TGCGCCAGCAGCCCCGGGACAGGCAACACTGAAGCTTTCTTT. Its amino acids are CASSPGTGNTEAFF.